The clone carrying this T cell receptor beta chain has more than one count but fewer than ten. Its specificity is not known. TCRdb redid the calling of the RACE reads with MiXCR, one entry per CDR3 protein. This repertoire shows fewer than 100,000 distinct CDR3 sequences, roughly 10% found once; its top ten account for 1.1%. The germline gives CDR1 MNHEY, CDR2 SMNVEV (reference sequence). This CDR3 has 15 residues. V lost 7 bases, J lost 6 bases, and 8 bases stayed unmatched. This sample was taken from a study of human T cells and chemical hapten exposure. Time point specified: patch test 3, about 24 weeks after DPC sensitization. Treatment here: therapeutic diphenylcyclopropenone sensitization with weekly scalp DPC. Broader study findings: A positive correlation with patch test score was shown by PT1 expanded TCR counts.

The material was whole blood, obtained in connection with sensitization to the hapten diphenylcyclopropenone (DPC). This clonotype was sampled from a woman younger than 45 with alopecia areata. Some clones in this sample may be carry-over from other donors' samples. V gene TRBV27 combines with J gene TRBJ2-2, with TRBD1 matching 10 bases. CDR3 DNA: TGTGCCAGCACCCGACAGGGGGCCGGGGCCGGGGAGCTGTTTTTT. It encodes CASTRQGAGAGELFF.